These T cell receptor beta chains were read from a single sample in a study of blood T cell repertoires in COVID-19. The table came from immunoSEQ multiplex PCR; TCRdb's copy has only in-frame clones and leaves some out. The sample shows 200,000 to 250,000 clones, roughly 80% of them seen only once. The sample was peripheral blood. The receptors here all came from a woman of 80 years or more with COVID-19, enrolled during active disease. CDR3s include the opening cysteine and the closing phenylalanine or tryptophan. The D gene is left open where the match is weak. Some rows mark clone size as missing; the rest say once, few, many or name a class of expanded clone.

D gene,V gene,J gene,clone size,CDR3 DNA,CDR3 protein
-,TRBV6-5,TRBJ1-1,-,TGTGCCAGCAACCCTTTACAGGGCAACACTGAAGCTTTCTTT,CASNPLQGNTEAFF
TRBD1,TRBV10-3,TRBJ2-7,few,TGTGCCATCAGAACGGACAGGGGCTCCTACGAGCAGTACTTC,CAIRTDRGSYEQYF
TRBD1,TRBV5-1,TRBJ1-1,few,TGCGCCAGCAGCTTGGAGACAGGGGGCAAGGCTGAAGCTTTCTTT,CASSLETGGKAEAFF
-,TRBV3-1/TRBV3-2,TRBJ2-5,-,TGTGCCAGCAGCCAAGAGGGAGGATCGTGGGAGACCCAGTACTTC,CASSQEGGSWETQYF
-,TRBV29-1,TRBJ2-7,-,TGCAGCGTTGTAGGGCAGGGGACCTACGAGCAGTACTTC,CSVVGQGTYEQYF
-,TRBV28,TRBJ2-2,-,TGTGCCAGCACCGCCTTCCAGGGAGGCACCGGGGAGCTGTTTTTT,CASTAFQGGTGELFF
-,TRBV5-1,TRBJ1-2,-,TGCGCCAGCAGCTTGGTAGCGGCCTCCTATGGCTACACCTTC,CASSLVAASYGYTF
-,TRBV5-1,TRBJ1-6,once,TGCGCCAGCAGCTTGGAGGCTCAGGGTATGTGGAATTCACCCCTCCACTTT,CASSLEAQGMWNSPLHF
-,TRBV6-2/TRBV6-3,TRBJ1-1,-,TGTGCCAGCAGTTCTGGGGGGGTCAACGGATATACTGAAGCTTTCTTT,CASSSGGVNGYTEAFF
TRBD2,TRBV18,TRBJ2-5,-,TGTGCCAGCTCACCACTGGGGGGGCAAGAGACCCAGTACTTC,CASSPLGGQETQYF
-,TRBV30,TRBJ1-2,once,TGTGCCTGGAGCTTAGACAGAGGCTATGGCTACACCTTC,CAWSLDRGYGYTF
-,TRBV20-1,TRBJ1-2,-,TGCAGTTCTCGAAGGGAGAATGGCTACACCTTC,CSSRRENGYTF
TRBD2,TRBV6-6,TRBJ2-1,-,TGTGCCAGCAGCCTAGCGGGAGTAGTATACAATGAGCAGTTCTTC,CASSLAGVVYNEQFF
TRBD1,TRBV30,TRBJ1-1,-,TGTGCCTGGGACAGGGGTATGACGACTGAAGCTTTCTTT,CAWDRGMTTEAFF
TRBD1,TRBV2,TRBJ1-1,few,TGTGCCAGAGGGGGCCTGGGGAACACTGAAGCTTTCTTT,CARGGLGNTEAFF
TRBD1,TRBV30,TRBJ2-7,-,TGTGCCTGGAGCGATCTGGACAGGGTATCCTACGAGCAGTACTTC,CAWSDLDRVSYEQYF
-,TRBV6-5,TRBJ1-1,-,TGTGCCAGCAGGCTGACATGGGTGAACACTGAAGCTTTCTTT,CASRLTWVNTEAFF
-,TRBV27,TRBJ1-5,-,TGTGCCAGCAGCCTTTCAGGGGGCAATCAGCCCCAGCATTTT,CASSLSGGNQPQHF
-,TRBV30,TRBJ1-4,few,TGTGCCTGGAGTGTACGGGGGGGAGAAAAACTGTTTTTT,CAWSVRGGEKLFF
-,TRBV30,TRBJ1-3,-,TGTGCCTGGAACCCGCGGGGGCGGTTGGGAAACACCATATATTTT,CAWNPRGRLGNTIYF
-,TRBV3-1/TRBV3-2,TRBJ2-7,-,TGTGCCAGCAGCCAAGATTCGGGGGGCAGTTACGAGCAGTACTTC,CASSQDSGGSYEQYF
-,TRBV12-5,TRBJ2-1,-,TGTGCTAGTGGTTCCCCGGGTTTCAATGAGCAGTTCTTC,CASGSPGFNEQFF
TRBD1,TRBV25-1,TRBJ1-2,-,TGTGCCAGCAGTGGTGCCGGGACAGGGTGGATCGATGGCTACACCTTC,CASSGAGTGWIDGYTF
TRBD1,TRBV28,TRBJ1-2,-,TGTGCCAGCAGTTTCTTGGACAGGAACTATGGCTACACCTTC,CASSFLDRNYGYTF
-,TRBV18,TRBJ2-7,-,TGTGCCAGCTCACCGCAGGGAGGCTCCTACGAGCAGTACTTC,CASSPQGGSYEQYF
-,TRBV11-2,TRBJ1-3,-,TGTGCCAGCAGCTTACTGGGGCCTGGAAACACCATATATTTT,CASSLLGPGNTIYF
-,TRBV6-2/TRBV6-3,TRBJ2-3,-,TGTGCCAGCAGTTCCTACCTGCCAACAGATACGCAGTATTTT,CASSSYLPTDTQYF
-,TRBV5-4,TRBJ1-5,-,TGTGCCAGCAGCGACGGGGATCAGCCCCAGCATTTT,CASSDGDQPQHF
TRBD1,TRBV6-5,TRBJ1-2,-,TGTGCCAGCAGTTACGACAGGGACTATGGCTACACCTTC,CASSYDRDYGYTF
-,TRBV18,TRBJ1-1,once,TGTGCCAGCCCCCTGCGACAGACGGATGAAGCTTTCTTT,CASPLRQTDEAFF
TRBD1,TRBV7-3,TRBJ2-1,-,TGTGCCAGCAGCCAAGGGGACAGGTACTACAATGAGCAGTTCTTC,CASSQGDRYYNEQFF
-,TRBV6-2/TRBV6-3,TRBJ1-1,-,TGTGCCAGCAGTTACGGGGCTGCGAACACTGAAGCTTTCTTT,CASSYGAANTEAFF
-,TRBV11-2,TRBJ1-6,-,TGTGCCAGCAGCCCGGTGGGGGGTAATTCACCCCTCCACTTT,CASSPVGGNSPLHF
TRBD1,TRBV5-1,TRBJ2-5,-,TGCGCCAGCACCAACCCGGGACAGATAGAAGAGACCCAGTACTTC,CASTNPGQIEETQYF
-,TRBV18,TRBJ1-2,-,TGTGCCAGCTCACCACTGCCTCCCCAGGGCCCTAACTATGGCTACACCTTC,CASSPLPPQGPNYGYTF
TRBD1,TRBV18,TRBJ1-1,-,TGTGCCAGCTCGCTTGATCAGGGGGCGCGCACTGAAGCTTTCTTT,CASSLDQGARTEAFF
-,TRBV5-1,TRBJ2-3,once,TGCGCCAGCAGCGGGCCGGGACTTAGCACAGATACGCAGTATTTT,CASSGPGLSTDTQYF
-,TRBV28,TRBJ2-1,-,TGTGCCAGCAGTTTCGATCGGAGGGTGAATGAGCAGTTCTTC,CASSFDRRVNEQFF
-,TRBV3-1/TRBV3-2,TRBJ2-3,-,TGTGCCAGCAGCCAAGGGATAGGGGGAGATACGCAGTATTTT,CASSQGIGGDTQYF
-,TRBV24-1,TRBJ2-5,-,TGTGCCACCGCGAGCGGCCGGGGTTTGGGGACCCAGTACTTC,CATASGRGLGTQYF
-,TRBV7-2,TRBJ1-1,few,TGTGCCAGCAGTTCTTTCGGGGTTGAGAACACTGAAGCTTTCTTT,CASSSFGVENTEAFF
-,TRBV7-3,TRBJ2-1,-,TGTGCCAGCAGCCTCGCCGAGGGCGGTGAGCAGTTCTTC,CASSLAEGGEQFF
-,TRBV12-3/TRBV12-4,TRBJ1-2,once,TGTGCCAGCAGTTTTACACTGCCCCTAGTCTACACCTTC,CASSFTLPLVYTF
TRBD1,TRBV5-4,TRBJ2-1,-,TGTGCCAGCAGCCAACAACAACAGGGGAATGAGCAGTTCTTC,CASSQQQQGNEQFF
-,TRBV18,TRBJ1-1,few,TGTGCCAGCTCACCTGTGCAGAATACCATGAACACTGAAGCTTTCTTT,CASSPVQNTMNTEAFF
-,TRBV30,TRBJ2-1,once,TGTGCCTGGAGTCCCAGCTCCTACAATGAGCAGTTCTTC,CAWSPSSYNEQFF
-,TRBV18,TRBJ1-1,-,TGTGCCAGCTCTCATCCGGGACAAGAAGCTTTCTTT,CASSHPGQEAFF
-,TRBV6-5,TRBJ1-4,once,TGTGCCAGCAGCAGAAACAGGGCAACTAATGAAAAACTGTTTTTT,CASSRNRATNEKLFF
-,TRBV18,TRBJ1-2,-,TGTGCCAGCTCACCATCGGGTTCCTATGGCTACACCTTC,CASSPSGSYGYTF
-,TRBV27,TRBJ2-7,few,TGTGCCAGCAGTACCGCGGACGAGCAGTACTTC,CASSTADEQYF
-,TRBV3-1/TRBV3-2,TRBJ1-4,-,TGTGCCAGCAGCCACCTCAGGGCAACTAATGAAAAACTGTTTTTT,CASSHLRATNEKLFF
TRBD2,TRBV20-1,TRBJ2-5,-,TGCAGTGCTCGTGAAGGGACTAGAGGGGAGACCCAGTACTTC,CSAREGTRGETQYF
TRBD2,TRBV9,TRBJ2-5,-,TGTGCCAGCTCTGCTAGCGGGAGGAGAGAGACCCAGTACTTC,CASSASGRRETQYF
TRBD2,TRBV4-3,TRBJ2-3,-,TGCGCCAGCAGCCAAGAATGGACCTCTGGACTAGCGGGAGGGGGGGATACGCAGTATTTT,CASSQEWTSGLAGGGDTQYF
-,TRBV7-2,TRBJ2-3,-,TGTGCCAGCAGTTCGGACTTCTACACAGATACGCAGTATTTT,CASSSDFYTDTQYF
-,TRBV5-4,TRBJ1-1,once,TGTGCCAGCAGCTTGGGGGGAGGTGATAAGAACACTGAAGCTTTCTTT,CASSLGGGDKNTEAFF
-,TRBV28,TRBJ2-4,-,TGTGCCAGCAGTTTACAGGGGCTCATTCAGTACTTC,CASSLQGLIQYF